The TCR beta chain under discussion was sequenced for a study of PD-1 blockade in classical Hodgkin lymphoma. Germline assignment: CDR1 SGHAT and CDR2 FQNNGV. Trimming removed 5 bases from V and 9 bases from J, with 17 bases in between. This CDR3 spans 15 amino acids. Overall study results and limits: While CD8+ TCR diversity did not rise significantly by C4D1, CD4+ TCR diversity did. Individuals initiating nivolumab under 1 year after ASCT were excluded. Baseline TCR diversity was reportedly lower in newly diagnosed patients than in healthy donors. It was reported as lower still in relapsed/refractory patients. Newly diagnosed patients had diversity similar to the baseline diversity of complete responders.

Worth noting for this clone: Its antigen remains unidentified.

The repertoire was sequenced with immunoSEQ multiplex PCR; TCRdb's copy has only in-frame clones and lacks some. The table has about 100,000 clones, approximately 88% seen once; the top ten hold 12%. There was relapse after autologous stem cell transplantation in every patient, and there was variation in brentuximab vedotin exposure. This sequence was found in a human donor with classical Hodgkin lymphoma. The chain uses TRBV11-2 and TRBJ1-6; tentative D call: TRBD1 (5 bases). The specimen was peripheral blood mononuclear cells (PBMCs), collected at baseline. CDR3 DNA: TGTGCCAGCAGCCCCGGGGGGGTCCCCACTTCACCCCTCCACTTT. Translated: CASSPGGVPTSPLHF.